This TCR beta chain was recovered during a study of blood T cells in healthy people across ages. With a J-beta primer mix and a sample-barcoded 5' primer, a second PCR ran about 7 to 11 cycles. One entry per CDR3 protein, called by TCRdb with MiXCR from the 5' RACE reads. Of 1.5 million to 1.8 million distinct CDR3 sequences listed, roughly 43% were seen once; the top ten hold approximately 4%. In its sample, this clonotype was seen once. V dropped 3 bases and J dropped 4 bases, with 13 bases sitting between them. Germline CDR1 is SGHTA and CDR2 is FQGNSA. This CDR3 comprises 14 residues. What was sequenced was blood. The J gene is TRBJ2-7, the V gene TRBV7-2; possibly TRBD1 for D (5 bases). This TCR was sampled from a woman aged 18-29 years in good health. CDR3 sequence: CASSFREPPYEQYF. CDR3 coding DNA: TGTGCCAGCAGCTTCAGGGAACCCCCTTACGAGCAGTACTTC.